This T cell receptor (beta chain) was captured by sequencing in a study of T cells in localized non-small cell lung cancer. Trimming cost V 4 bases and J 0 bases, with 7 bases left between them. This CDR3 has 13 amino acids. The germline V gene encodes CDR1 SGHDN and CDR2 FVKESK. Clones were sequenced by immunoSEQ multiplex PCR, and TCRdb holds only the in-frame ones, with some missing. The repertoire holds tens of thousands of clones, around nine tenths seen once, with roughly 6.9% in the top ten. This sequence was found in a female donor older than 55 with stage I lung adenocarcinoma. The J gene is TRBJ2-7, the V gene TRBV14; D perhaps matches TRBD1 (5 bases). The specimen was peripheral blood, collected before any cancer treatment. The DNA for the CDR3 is TGTGCCAGCAGCCGCCAGGGCTCCTACGAGCAGTACGTC. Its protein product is CASSRQGSYEQYV.